These 17 T cell receptor beta chains came from one sample sequenced in a study of T cell clusters in autoimmune cytopenias. TRB was amplified by touch-down multiplex PCR, primer pools A and B combined. Each CDR3 protein gets one entry in TCRdb, which reprocessed the multiplex PCR reads and gives no DNA. The record lists nearly 15,000 distinct CDR3 sequences, of which the ten most abundant hold 3.5% to 4.5%. Each sample's input was 250 to 300 ng genomic DNA, approximately 37,500 genome equivalents. The same data also went into a second study, on T cell repertoires in aging, cancer and after chemotherapy.

The material sequenced was peripheral blood. Receptor source: a human donor in good health.

Frequency places this clonotype as medium-sized (0.01 to 0.1%). The chain links TRBV29-1 to TRBJ1-1; lacking DNA, the TRBD1 call made by TCRdb goes unchecked. The CDR3 contains 13 residues. From germline, CDR1 is SQVTM and CDR2 ANQGSEA. The CDR3 region is CSGFDRMNTEAFF.

The chain recombines TRBV30 with TRBJ2-7; TCRdb names TRBD2, which stays unverified in the absence of DNA. The CDR3 has 11 amino acids. Germline V gene sequence: CDR1 GTSNPN, CDR2 SVGIG (reference sequence). Here the CDR3 reads CAWSREGEQYF. The full variable domain, its missing parts supplied by reference TRBV30 and TRBJ2-7, is SQTIHQWPATLVQPVGSPLSLECTVEGTSNPNLYWYRQAAGRGLQLLFYSVGIGQISSEVPQNLSASRPQDRQFILSSKKLLLSDSGFYLCAWSREGEQYFGPGTRLTVT.

This sequence joins TRBV24-1 and TRBJ2-1. The CDR3 spans 13 residues. Germline CDR1 and CDR2: KGHDR and SFDVKD. CDR3 region: CATSDSWGNEQFF.

The chain carries TRBV6-6 and TRBJ2-4; the D call of TRBD2 rests on TCRdb alone, since no DNA is present to check it. This CDR3 is 14 amino acids long. The germline gives CDR1 MNHNY, CDR2 SVGAGI (reference sequence). CDR3 sequence: CASSPSGKGNIQYF.

Measured by frequency, this clonotype is medium-sized. This rearrangement joins TRBV29-1 to TRBJ2-3; the D gene TCRdb calls, TRBD1, cannot be checked with no DNA. The CDR3 extends over 12 amino acids. CDR1 SQVTM and CDR2 ANQGSEA come from the germline V gene. CDR3 amino acids: CSARRQDDTQYF.

This chain connects TRBV12-3 or TRBV12-4 to TRBJ2-3; TCRdb gives TRBD1 as the D gene, but with no DNA this cannot be confirmed. There are 17 residues in the CDR3. CDR3 loop: CASSLGPGRGGPDTQYF.

The chain is built from TRBV6-5 and TRBJ2-7; TCRdb calls TRBD1, which cannot be checked without DNA. There are 13 residues in the CDR3. CDR1 is MNHEY, CDR2 SVGAGI, per germline. Here the CDR3 reads CASTPFAGSEQYF.

The chain uses TRBV19 and TRBJ1-5; TCRdb's assignment of TRBD1 cannot be checked, as there is no DNA. The CDR3 contains 16 residues. Germline CDR1 LNHDA, CDR2 SQIVND (reference sequence). CDR3 loop: CASIGGQGYSNQPQHF.

The gene calls are TRBV11-1 and TRBJ2-1; TCRdb's D call, TRBD2, is unchecked because there is no DNA. CDR1 and CDR2 from the germline V gene are SGHAT and FQDESV (reference sequence). This CDR3 spans 16 amino acids. The CDR3 reads CASSSGGEGSYNEQFF.

This chain connects TRBV19 to TRBJ2-2; TCRdb lists TRBD1, though no DNA is available to test this call. The germline V gene encodes CDR1 LNHDA and CDR2 SQIVND (reference sequence). CDR3 length: 17 residues. CDR3 sequence: CASSDQPGQGWPGELFF.

This chain joins TRBV11-2 and TRBJ2-2. The length of the CDR3 is 13 residues. Germline CDR1 SGHAT, CDR2 FQNNGV. The CDR3 is CASSLYGTGELFF.

J is TRBJ2-5 and V is TRBV27; TCRdb returns TRBD1, unconfirmable since there is no DNA. This CDR3 comprises 11 residues. The germline CDR1 and CDR2 sequences are MNHEY and SMNVEV (reference sequence). The CDR3 loop reads CASSPGGTQYF.

V is TRBV6-5 and J is TRBJ2-5; the D call of TRBD1 rests on TCRdb alone, since no DNA is present to check it. The CDR3 is 14 amino acids. The germline V gene has CDR1 MNHEY and CDR2 SVGAGI. CDR3 amino acids: CASSYLTGQETQYF.

The J gene is TRBJ1-2, the V gene TRBV15; without DNA, the TCRdb call of TRBD1 cannot be checked. The CDR3 has 13 amino acids. Looked up from germline, CDR1 is LNHNV and CDR2 is YYDKDF (reference sequence). CDR3 loop: CATSGRVPYGYTF.

The CDR3 sequence is CASSYSGGRVAFEQFF. V is TRBV6-6 and J is TRBJ2-1; TCRdb indicates TRBD2, and absent DNA this call remains unverified. CDR1 is MNHNY, CDR2 SVGAGI, per germline (reference sequence). This CDR3 is 16 amino acids long.

The V and J genes are TRBV11-3 and TRBJ2-7. Germline V CDR1 and CDR2: SGHNT, YENEEA. The CDR3 has 15 residues. CDR3 loop: CASSSRLGISYEQYF. Supplemented by reference TRBV11-3 and TRBJ2-7, the full variable domain reads EAGVVQSPRYKIIEKKQPVAFWCNPISGHNTLYWYLQNLGQGPELLIRYENEEAVDDSQLPKDRFSAERLKGVDSTLKIQPAELGDSAVYLCASSSRLGISYEQYFGPGTRLTVT.

This clonotype is deemed medium-sized (0.01 to 0.1%) by its frequency. The CDR3 loop is CASSLKTGSYNEQFF. The gene calls are TRBV11-1 and TRBJ2-1; TCRdb reports TRBD1, a call that lacks DNA to check it against. Germline V CDR1 and CDR2: SGHAT, FQDESV (reference sequence). The CDR3 spans 15 residues.